This T cell receptor beta chain was identified in a study of control samples from healthy donors and cancer patients. Trimming cost V 0 bases and J 5 bases, with 13 bases left between them. CDR3 size: 14 residues. From germline, CDR1 is SQVTM and CDR2 ANQGSEA. Generated by immunoSEQ multiplex PCR, the TCRdb table keeps only in-frame clones and is missing some. The data contain approximately 100,000 clones, 75% to 95% of them seen just once; the ten biggest clones take up 4.4%. Sequencing used blood. The TCR originated in a human donor in good health. The donor label of this sample is uncertain. V is TRBV29-1 and J is TRBJ1-1, with D hard to call. The CDR3 DNA is TGCAGCGTTGAAGAAACCACCATTGGGACTGAAGCTTTCTTT. Protein: CSVEETTIGTEAFF.